These 7 T cell receptor beta chains were sequenced from one sample in a study of brain T cells in children with intractable seizures. Here immunoSEQ multiplex PCR was the method, and the copy in TCRdb shows in-frame clones only, minus some. The sample has about 80,000 clones, more than 75% seen once. The material was peripheral blood, obtained at surgery. The receptors here all came from a girl aged 2 to 10 with Rasmussen encephalitis and intractable seizures.

The gene calls are TRBV9 and TRBJ1-4, with D unresolved. V was clipped by 0 bases and J by 8 bases, with 8 bases between them. The length of the CDR3 is 13 residues. Germline V gene data show CDR1 as SGDLS and CDR2 as YYNGEE. CDR3 coding DNA: TGTGCCAGCAGCGTAGTAGGAGGGGAAAAACTGTTTTTT. It yields the protein CASSVVGGEKLFF.

The V gene is TRBV2, the J gene TRBJ1-1, with D perhaps TRBD1 (6 bases). The V end lost 6 bases, the J end lost 3 bases, and 14 bases lay between the germline ends. This CDR3 has 14 residues. Looked up from germline, CDR1 is SNHLY and CDR2 is FYNNEI. This CDR3 reads CASSWGAGDTEAFF. CDR3 nucleotide sequence: TGTGCCAGCAGCTGGGGGGCGGGGGACACTGAAGCTTTCTTT. Complete variable domain (other parts from reference TRBV2 and TRBJ1-1): EPEVTQTPSHQVTQMGQEVILRCVPISNHLYFYWYRQILGQKVEFLVSFYNNEISEKSEIFDDQFSVERPDGSNFTLKIRSTKLEDSAMYFCASSWGAGDTEAFFGQGTRLTVV.

The chain recombines TRBV2 with TRBJ1-2; 9 nucleotides agree with TRBD1. The V gene's germline CDR1 is SNHLY and CDR2 FYNNEI. CDR3 length equals 15 residues. With 5 bases clipped from V and 2 bases from J, the junction kept 6 bases outside the gene matches. As DNA, the CDR3 is TGTGCCAGCAGTTTGGGGACAGGGAGAAACTATGGCTACACCTTC. Translated: CASSLGTGRNYGYTF.

This clone was counted once. This chain connects TRBV18 to TRBJ2-2; D is unclear. The V and J ends lost 2 bases and 4 bases respectively, with 8 bases between them. Germline values: CDR1 KGHSH, CDR2 LQKENI. The CDR3 is made up of 14 amino acids. CDR3 sequence reads: CASSPGVPTGELFF. CDR3 sequence (DNA): TGTGCCAGCTCACCAGGGGTCCCCACCGGGGAGCTGTTTTTT.

The chain joins TRBV9 to TRBJ1-6, with D unclear. Germline loops: CDR1 SGDLS, CDR2 YYNGEE. Trimming removed 2 bases at V and 4 bases at J, with 10 bases between. The CDR3 contains 15 residues. The CDR3 DNA is TGTGCCAGCAGCGTGGGAGGGCAGTATAATTCACCCCTCCACTTT. Its translation: CASSVGGQYNSPLHF.

The chain uses TRBV30 and TRBJ1-1, with D unclear. Germline V lookup: CDR1 GTSNPN, CDR2 SVGIG (reference sequence). The CDR3 loop spans 12 amino acids. With 3 bases removed from V and 1 base from J, the gap between germline ends came to 6 bases. This CDR3 reads CAWRVENTEAFF. For the CDR3, the DNA is TGTGCCTGGAGAGTGGAGAACACTGAAGCTTTCTTT. Based on the CDR3 plus reference TRBV30 and TRBJ1-1, the full variable domain is SQTIHQWPATLVQPVGSPLSLECTVEGTSNPNLYWYRQAAGRGLQLLFYSVGIGQISSEVPQNLSASRPQDRQFILSSKKLLLSDSGFYLCAWRVENTEAFFGQGTRLTVV.

The chain combines TRBV2 with TRBJ1-5; no clear D gene. The V and J ends lost 0 bases and 3 bases respectively, with 12 bases between them. The CDR3 sequence is 16 residues long. Germline loops: CDR1 SNHLY, CDR2 FYNNEI. This chain's CDR3 is CASSEARVRANQPQHF. DNA for the CDR3: TGTGCCAGCAGTGAAGCGAGGGTGCGGGCCAATCAGCCCCAGCATTTT. Combining the CDR3 with reference TRBV2 and TRBJ1-5 gives the whole variable domain EPEVTQTPSHQVTQMGQEVILRCVPISNHLYFYWYRQILGQKVEFLVSFYNNEISEKSEIFDDQFSVERPDGSNFTLKIRSTKLEDSAMYFCASSEARVRANQPQHFGDGTRLSIL.